The 4 T cell receptor beta chains in this list originate from one sample, sequenced in a study of shared clonotypes between healthy human individuals. Method: immunoSEQ multiplex PCR; TCRdb's copy keeps in-frame clones and lacks some. This table holds fewer than 600,000 clones, about 76% found once. Sequencing used PBMCs. The receptors shown here come from a woman aged 40 to 50 in good health. Some clones in this sample may be carry-over from other donors' samples.

The chain carries TRBV19 and TRBJ2-7, with 14 nucleotides matching TRBD2. Germline V lookup: CDR1 LNHDA, CDR2 SQIVND (reference sequence). The CDR3 is made up of 14 amino acids. V shed 6 bases, J shed 4 bases, and the junction held 2 bases outside the gene matches. The CDR3 spells CASSGTSGSYEQYF. In DNA, the CDR3 is TGTGCCAGTAGCGGGACTAGCGGGAGTTACGAGCAGTACTTC.

The chain has TRBV4-3 and TRBJ1-3; 8 nucleotides align to TRBD1. The length of the CDR3 is 15 residues. The V gene end was trimmed by 2 bases and the J gene end by 4 bases; junction bases not matched to a gene: 4. Germline CDR1 and CDR2: LGHNA and YSLEER. CDR3 protein: CASSQTRGPGNTIYF. The CDR3 DNA sequence: TGCGCCAGCAGCCAAACCAGGGGGCCGGGAAACACCATATATTTT.

V and J are TRBV9 and TRBJ2-7, with 8 bases matching TRBD2. With V trimmed by 3 bases and J by 8 bases, 16 bases remained unmatched. The length of the CDR3 is 16 residues. Germline assignment: CDR1 SGDLS and CDR2 YYNGEE. The CDR3 bases are TGTGCCAGCAGCGCAGCAGCGGGAGAGCCCCCAAGGAAGCAGTACTTC. Amino acid sequence: CASSAAAGEPPRKQYF.

This rearrangement joins TRBV7-9 to TRBJ2-7; TRBD1 agrees at 11 bases. In germline, CDR1 is SEHNR, CDR2 FQNEAQ (reference sequence). Losses at the gene ends were 0 bases for V and 2 bases for J; bases not matched to a gene: 3. This CDR3 region has 16 residues. CDR3 sequence reads: CASSLAGGQGAYEQYF. DNA of the CDR3: TGTGCCAGCAGCTTAGCGGGGGGACAGGGGGCCTACGAGCAGTACTTC.